The present T cell receptor beta chain was sequenced within a study of early T cells in non-severe SARS-CoV-2 infection. Study-level information: Sequencing input comprised bulk RNA from unsorted whole blood; chain pairing was not available.

Individual cDNA molecules each received unique molecular identifiers attached to them. TCRdb fed the 5' RACE reads into MiXCR, producing one record per CDR3 protein. The sample lists tens of thousands of distinct CDR3 sequences; over 4% were seen once. Concerning this clonotype: The antigen is unknown.

General study findings and limits: VDJdb matching skewed toward anti-spike CD8 responses, missing private and CD4 specificities.

This clonotype was obtained from an adult who was a healthcare worker with PCR-confirmed SARS-CoV-2 infection or an uninfected control (not recorded which). The sample was whole blood.

CDR3 loop: CASSLSGNGDTQYF. For the CDR3, the DNA is TGTGCCAGCAGCTTAAGCGGGAATGGGGATACGCAGTATTTT. The chain is built from TRBV7-2 and TRBJ2-3; 7 bases line up with TRBD2. CDR1 and CDR2 (germline): SGHTA, FQGNSA. The CDR3 runs 14 residues. Trimming at V came to 2 bases and at J to 6 bases, leaving 5 bases not matched to a gene.